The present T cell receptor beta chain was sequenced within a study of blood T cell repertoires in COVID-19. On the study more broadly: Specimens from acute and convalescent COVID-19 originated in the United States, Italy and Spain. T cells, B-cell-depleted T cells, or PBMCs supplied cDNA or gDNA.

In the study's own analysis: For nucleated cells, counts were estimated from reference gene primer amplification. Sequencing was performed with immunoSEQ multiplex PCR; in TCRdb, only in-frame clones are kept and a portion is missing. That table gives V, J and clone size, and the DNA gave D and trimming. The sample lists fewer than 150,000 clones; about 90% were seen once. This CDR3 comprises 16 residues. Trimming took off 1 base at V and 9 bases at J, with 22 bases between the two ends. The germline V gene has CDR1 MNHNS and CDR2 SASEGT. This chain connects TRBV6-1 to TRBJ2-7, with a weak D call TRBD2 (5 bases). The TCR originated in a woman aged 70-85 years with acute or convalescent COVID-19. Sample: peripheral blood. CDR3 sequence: CASSEESGIYYPGQYF. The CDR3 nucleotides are TGTGCCAGCAGTGAAGAATCCGGGATCTATTACCCTGGGCAGTACTTC.